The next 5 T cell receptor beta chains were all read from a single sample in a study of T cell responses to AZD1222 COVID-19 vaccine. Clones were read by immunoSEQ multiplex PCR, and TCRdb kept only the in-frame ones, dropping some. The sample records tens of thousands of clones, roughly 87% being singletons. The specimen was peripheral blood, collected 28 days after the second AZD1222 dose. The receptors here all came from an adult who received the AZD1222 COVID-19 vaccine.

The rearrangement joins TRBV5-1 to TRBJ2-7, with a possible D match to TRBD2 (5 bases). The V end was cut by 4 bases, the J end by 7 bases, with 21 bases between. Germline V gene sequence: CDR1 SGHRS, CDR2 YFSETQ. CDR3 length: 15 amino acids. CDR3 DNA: TGCGCCAGCAGCGCCCCAGGTAGCGCCCCCTGGGAGCAGTACTTC. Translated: CASSAPGSAPWEQYF.

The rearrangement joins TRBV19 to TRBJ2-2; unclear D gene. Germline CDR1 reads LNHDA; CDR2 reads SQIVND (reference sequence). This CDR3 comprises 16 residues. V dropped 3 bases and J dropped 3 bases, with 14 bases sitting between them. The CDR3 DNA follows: TGTGCCAGTAGTATGGTCCGAATCGGGCACACCGGGGAGCTGTTTTTT. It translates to CASSMVRIGHTGELFF.

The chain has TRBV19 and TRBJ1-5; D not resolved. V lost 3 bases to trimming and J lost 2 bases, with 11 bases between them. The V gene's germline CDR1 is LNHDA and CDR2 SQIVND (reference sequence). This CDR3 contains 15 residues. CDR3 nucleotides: TGTGCCAGTAGTATTGGGCTCGTCGGCAATCAGCCCCAGCATTTT. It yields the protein CASSIGLVGNQPQHF.

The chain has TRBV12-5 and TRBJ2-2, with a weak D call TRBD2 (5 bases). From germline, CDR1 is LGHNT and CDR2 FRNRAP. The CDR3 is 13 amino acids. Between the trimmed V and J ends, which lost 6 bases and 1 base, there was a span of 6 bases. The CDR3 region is CASGAGNTGELFF. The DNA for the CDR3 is TGTGCTAGTGGCGCGGGGAACACCGGGGAGCTGTTTTTT.

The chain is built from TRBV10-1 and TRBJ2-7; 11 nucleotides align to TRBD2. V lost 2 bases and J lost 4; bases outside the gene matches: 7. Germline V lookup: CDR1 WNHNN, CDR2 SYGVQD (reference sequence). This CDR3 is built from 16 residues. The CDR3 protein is CASSEDLSGRGYEQYV. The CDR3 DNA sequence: TGCGCCAGCAGTGAGGACCTTAGCGGGAGGGGGTACGAGCAGTACGTC.